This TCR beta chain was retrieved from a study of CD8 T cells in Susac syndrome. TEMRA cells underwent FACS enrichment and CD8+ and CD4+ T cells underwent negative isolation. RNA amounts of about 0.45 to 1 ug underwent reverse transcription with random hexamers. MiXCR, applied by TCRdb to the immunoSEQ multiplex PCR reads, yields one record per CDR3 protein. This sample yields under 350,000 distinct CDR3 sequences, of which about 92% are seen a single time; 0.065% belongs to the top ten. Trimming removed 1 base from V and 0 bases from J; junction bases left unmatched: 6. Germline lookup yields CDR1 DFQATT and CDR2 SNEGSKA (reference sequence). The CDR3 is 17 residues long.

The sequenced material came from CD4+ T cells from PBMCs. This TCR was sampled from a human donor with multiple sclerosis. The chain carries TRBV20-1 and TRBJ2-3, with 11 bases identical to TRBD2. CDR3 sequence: CSARGSTSGTSTDTQYF. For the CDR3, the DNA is TGCAGTGCTAGAGGGTCGACTAGCGGGACGAGCACAGATACGCAGTATTTT.